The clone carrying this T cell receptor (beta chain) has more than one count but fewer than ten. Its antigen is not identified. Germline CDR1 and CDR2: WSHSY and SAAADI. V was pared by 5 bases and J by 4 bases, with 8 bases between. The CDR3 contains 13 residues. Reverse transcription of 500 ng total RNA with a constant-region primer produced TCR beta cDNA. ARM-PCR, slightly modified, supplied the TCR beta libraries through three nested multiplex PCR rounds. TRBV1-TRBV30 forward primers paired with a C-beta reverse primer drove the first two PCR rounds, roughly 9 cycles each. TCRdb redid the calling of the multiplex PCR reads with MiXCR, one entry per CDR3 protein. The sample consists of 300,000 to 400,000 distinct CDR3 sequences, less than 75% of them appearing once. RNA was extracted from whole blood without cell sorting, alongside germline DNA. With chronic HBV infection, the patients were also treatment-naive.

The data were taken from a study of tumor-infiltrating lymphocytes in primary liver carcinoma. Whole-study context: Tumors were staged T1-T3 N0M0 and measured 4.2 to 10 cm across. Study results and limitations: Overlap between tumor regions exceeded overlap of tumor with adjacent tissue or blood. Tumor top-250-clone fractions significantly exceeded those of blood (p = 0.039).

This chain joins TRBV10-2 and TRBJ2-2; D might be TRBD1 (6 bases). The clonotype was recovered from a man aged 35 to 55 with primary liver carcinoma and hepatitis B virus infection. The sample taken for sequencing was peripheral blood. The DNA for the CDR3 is TGCGCCAGCAGTCACAGGGTCACCGGGGAGCTGTTTTTT. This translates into CASSHRVTGELFF.